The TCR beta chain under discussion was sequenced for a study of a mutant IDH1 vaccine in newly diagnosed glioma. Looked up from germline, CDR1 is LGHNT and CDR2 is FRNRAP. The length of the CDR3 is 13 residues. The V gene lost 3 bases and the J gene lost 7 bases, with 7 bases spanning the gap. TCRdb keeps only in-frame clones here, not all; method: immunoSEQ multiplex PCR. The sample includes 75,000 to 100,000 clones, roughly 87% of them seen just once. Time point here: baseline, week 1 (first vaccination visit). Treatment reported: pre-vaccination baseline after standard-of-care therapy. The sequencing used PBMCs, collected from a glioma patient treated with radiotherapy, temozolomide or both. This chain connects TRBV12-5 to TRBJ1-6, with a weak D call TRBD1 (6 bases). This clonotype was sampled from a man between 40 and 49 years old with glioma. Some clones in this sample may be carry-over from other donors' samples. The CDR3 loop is CASGLQGNSPLHF. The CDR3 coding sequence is TGTGCTAGTGGTTTACAGGGCAATTCACCCCTCCACTTT.